What follows are 8 T cell receptor beta chains derived from one specimen sequenced in a study of vaccination effects on CD4 cells after COVID-19. Culture lasted 10 days before CD4+ T cell isolation. Profiled with immunoSEQ multiplex PCR; TCRdb holds only in-frame clones, not every one. The table lists 65,000 to 80,000 clones, approximately 80% of them singletons. Their cognate antigens are unknown. The sample was CD4+ T cells from PBMCs cultured without peptide, taken before COVID-19 vaccination. All receptors derive from a human donor who received a COVID-19 vaccine.

The chain recombines TRBV28 with TRBJ2-7; 7 nucleotides agree with TRBD1. The junction had 14 bases not matched to a gene; V was cut back by 6 bases and J by 12 bases. CDR1 and CDR2 from the germline V gene are MDHEN and SYDVKM. The CDR3 extends over 13 amino acids. The CDR3 DNA is TGTGCCAGCAGCCGACCGCGCGCGGACAGGTTGTACGTC. Translating it yields CASSRPRADRLYV.

The chain uses TRBV5-1 and TRBJ2-1; 8 bases map to TRBD2. CDR1 is SGHRS and CDR2 is YFSETQ in the germline V gene. V dropped 0 bases and J dropped 0; count of bases not matched to a gene: 5. This CDR3 has 17 amino acids. The CDR3 sequence: CASSLAQRGSSYNEQFF. The CDR3 DNA follows: TGCGCCAGCAGCTTGGCACAGCGGGGGAGCTCCTACAATGAGCAGTTCTTC.

J is TRBJ2-1 and V is TRBV7-3, with D perhaps TRBD2 (6 bases). There are 17 residues in the CDR3. Trimming left V 6 bases short and J 3 bases short, with 21 bases between. From germline, CDR1 is SGHTA and CDR2 FQGTGA. CDR3 coding DNA: TGTGCCAGCAGTTCACCCGGGGGACGTTCCGACTACAATGAGCAGTTCTTC. Translated, it gives CASSSPGGRSDYNEQFF. Variable domain in full (rest from reference TRBV7-3 and TRBJ2-1): GAGVSQTPSNKVTEKGKYVELRCDPISGHTALYWYRQSLGQGPEFLIYFQGTGAADDSGLPNDRFFAVRPEGSVSTLKIQRTERGDSAVYLCASSSPGGRSDYNEQFFGPGTRLTVL.

The genes are TRBV19 and TRBJ1-5, with 8 bases aligning to TRBD1. Germline V lookup: CDR1 LNHDA, CDR2 SQIVND (reference sequence). The V segment lost 7 bases and the J segment 5 bases; nucleotides outside the gene matches: 7. CDR3 length equals 14 residues. DNA of the CDR3: TGTGCCAGTACCGGGACAGGTACCCATCAGCCCCAGCATTTT. This sequence encodes CASTGTGTHQPQHF.

The chain carries TRBV6-1 and TRBJ1-6, with unresolved D. The ends were cut back, 2 bases at V and 6 bases at J, with 8 bases in the middle. Germline CDR1 reads MNHNS; CDR2 reads SASEGT. There are 14 residues in the CDR3. CDR3 amino acids: CASSERGRNSPLHF. The DNA of the CDR3 is TGTGCCAGCAGTGAACGTGGCCGTAATTCACCCCTCCACTTT.

The chain carries TRBV24-1 and TRBJ1-2, with D maybe TRBD1 (6 bases). CDR3 length: 13 amino acids. CDR1 KGHDR and CDR2 SFDVKD come from the germline V gene. Trimming removed 1 base at V and 14 bases at J, with 16 bases between. The CDR3: CATSDFSGAGETF. The CDR3 DNA follows: TGTGCCACCAGTGATTTTTCAGGGGCCGGGGAGACCTTC.

This chain joins TRBV6-1 and TRBJ2-7, with D uncertain. V gave up 0 bases and J gave up 3 bases, with 9 bases separating them. CDR1 MNHNS and CDR2 SASEGT come from the germline V gene. The CDR3 is 14 amino acids. CDR3 sequence reads: CASSEALGFYEQYV. CDR3 nucleotides: TGTGCCAGCAGTGAAGCGCTGGGGTTCTACGAGCAGTACGTC.

V gene TRBV6-1 combines with J gene TRBJ2-7; tentatively, D is TRBD1 (5 bases). Trimming left V 3 bases short and J 1 base short, with 13 bases between. This CDR3 has 15 amino acids. CDR1 is MNHNS and CDR2 is SASEGT in the germline V gene. The CDR3 reads CASSDLTAASYEQYV. Written as DNA, the CDR3 is TGTGCCAGCAGTGACCTGACAGCAGCTTCCTACGAGCAGTACGTC.